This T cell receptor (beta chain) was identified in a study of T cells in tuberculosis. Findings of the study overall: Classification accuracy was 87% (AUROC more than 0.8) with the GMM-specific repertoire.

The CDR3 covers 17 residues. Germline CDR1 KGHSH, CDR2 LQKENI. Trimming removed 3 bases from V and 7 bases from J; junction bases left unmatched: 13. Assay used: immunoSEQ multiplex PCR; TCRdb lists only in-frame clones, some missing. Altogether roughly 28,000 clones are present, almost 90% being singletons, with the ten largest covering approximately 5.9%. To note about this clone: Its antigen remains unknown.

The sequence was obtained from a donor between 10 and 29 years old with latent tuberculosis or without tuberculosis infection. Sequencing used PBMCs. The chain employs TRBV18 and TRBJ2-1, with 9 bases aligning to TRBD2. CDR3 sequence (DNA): TGTGCCAGCTCACCCCCTCTCCTAGCGGGGCAACGGAATGAGCAGTTCTTC. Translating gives CASSPPLLAGQRNEQFF.